The 16 T cell receptor beta chains listed next were all sequenced from one sample in a study of cytomegalovirus exposure and HLA in healthy donors. The PCR employed 60 Vbeta primers together with 13 Jbeta primers. Sequenced by immunoSEQ multiplex PCR; TCRdb stores in-frame clones only, minus some. This table holds about 200,000 clones, around 79% found once. Sequences were obtained from PBMCs. These receptors were obtained from a male donor in good health and CMV-seronegative.

V gene TRBV6-5 combines with J gene TRBJ2-2, with 7 positions matching TRBD2. V lost 6 bases to trimming and J lost 5 bases; unmatched junction nucleotides: 6. CDR1 is MNHEY, CDR2 SVGAGI, per germline. CDR3 length equals 14 residues. CDR3 sequence reads: CASRGWEGTGELFF. Written as DNA, the CDR3 is TGTGCCAGCAGGGGGTGGGAGGGGACCGGGGAGCTGTTTTTT.

The J gene is TRBJ1-4, the V gene TRBV2; 12 bases are shared with TRBD1. CDR1 is SNHLY, CDR2 FYNNEI, per germline. The ends lost 6 bases at V and 8 bases at J; junction bases unmatched: 4. The length of the CDR3 is 14 residues. As DNA, the CDR3 is TGTGCCAGCAGCCGGGACAGGGGGCAGGAAAAACTGTTTTTT. Translating gives CASSRDRGQEKLFF.

As concerns this clone: The CDR3 does not end in the conserved phenylalanine or tryptophan, so this is likely a read error. The gene calls are TRBV5-1 and TRBJ2-6, with unresolved D. The ends were cut back, 4 bases at V and 0 bases at J, with 8 bases in the middle. The CDR3 extends over 15 amino acids. CDR1 and CDR2 from the germline V gene are SGHRS and YFSETQ. The CDR3 spells CASSETPSGANVLTS. In DNA form, the CDR3 reads TGCGCCAGCAGCGAGACCCCCTCTGGGGCCAACGTCCTGACTTCC.

The chain couples TRBV28 to TRBJ1-1, with no clear D. V lost 4 bases and J 5 bases, leaving 11 bases between the germline ends. CDR1 is MDHEN and CDR2 is SYDVKM in the germline V gene. This CDR3 comprises 13 residues. Here the CDR3 DNA reads TGTGCCAGCAGTTGGGAGGGTCCTACTGAAGCTTTCTTT. It encodes CASSWEGPTEAFF.

This clone was seen just once. This rearrangement joins TRBV29-1 to TRBJ2-1; TRBD2 matches 11 bases. Germline V CDR1 and CDR2: SQVTM, ANQGSEA. V was pared by 3 bases and J by 5 bases, with 9 bases of the junction left unmatched. This CDR3 is built from 16 residues. The CDR3: CSVDRVAGGADNEQFF. In DNA form, the CDR3 reads TGCAGCGTTGATCGGGTAGCGGGAGGGGCAGACAATGAGCAGTTCTTC.

V gene TRBV6-5 combines with J gene TRBJ2-7, with D tentatively TRBD2 (6 bases). The germline gives CDR1 MNHEY, CDR2 SVGAGI. The CDR3 is made up of 15 amino acids. The V and J ends lost 0 bases and 2 bases respectively, with 11 bases between them. The CDR3 protein is CASSYSGGRTYEQYF. The DNA of the CDR3 is TGTGCCAGCAGTTACTCGGGGGGTAGAACCTACGAGCAGTACTTC.

This sequence joins TRBV5-4 and TRBJ2-1; TRBD1 agrees at 9 bases. V lost 3 bases and J lost 8; bases outside the gene matches: 9. The CDR3 runs to 15 residues. Germline loops: CDR1 SGHNT, CDR2 YYREEE (reference sequence). The CDR3 bases are TGTGCCAGCAGCTCAGGACAGGGGAGGAAGGATGAGCAGTTCTTC. Translation: CASSSGQGRKDEQFF.

The rearrangement links TRBV6-5 to TRBJ2-5; tentative D call: TRBD2 (5 bases). This CDR3 is 14 amino acids long. CDR1 and CDR2 (germline): MNHEY, SVGAGI. Trimming pared 1 base from V and 5 bases from J, leaving 11 bases between. The CDR3 spells CASSYWTERETQYF. The CDR3 DNA reads as TGTGCCAGCAGTTACTGGACGGAGCGGGAGACCCAGTACTTC.

The chain has TRBV28 and TRBJ2-7; 7 bases are a match to TRBD1. Germline assignment: CDR1 MDHEN and CDR2 SYDVKM. The trim removed 6 bases at V and 0 bases at J, leaving 11 bases unmatched. There are 16 residues in the CDR3. CDR3 sequence (DNA): TGTGCCAGCAGAGGAGCCGGGACAGTGCTCTCCTACGAGCAGTACTTC. It translates to CASRGAGTVLSYEQYF.

CDR3 in DNA: TGTGCCAGCTGCCCTAGCGGGACCGCGAACACCGGGGAGCTGTTTTTT. As protein: CASCPSGTANTGELFF. The V call is TRBV5-8, the J call TRBJ2-2; 9 bases match TRBD2. This CDR3 spans 16 amino acids. Germline V gives CDR1 SGHTS, CDR2 YDEGEE. Trimming took 7 bases from V and 0 from J; bases not matched to a gene: 7.

The chain employs TRBV7-9 and TRBJ1-2; D is unresolved. V was cut by 3 bases and J by 6 bases, with 11 bases left in between. CDR1 and CDR2 from the germline V gene are SEHNR and FQNEAQ (reference sequence). The CDR3 length is 13 residues. CDR3 loop: CASSLVGGDGYTF. The CDR3 DNA follows: TGTGCCAGCAGCTTGGTCGGAGGTGATGGCTACACCTTC.

V is TRBV9 and J is TRBJ1-6; 9 bases fit TRBD1. V was pared by 4 bases and J by 9 bases, with 5 bases of the junction left unmatched. Germline assignment: CDR1 SGDLS and CDR2 YYNGEE. This CDR3 is 14 amino acids long. The CDR3: CASSPRTGASPLHF. The CDR3 nucleotides are TGTGCCAGCAGCCCCCGGACAGGGGCTTCACCCCTCCACTTT.

A word on this clone: Distinct nucleotide sequences in the sample also encode this CDR3. The gene calls are TRBV5-4 and TRBJ1-5; tentatively, D is TRBD1 (5 bases). Deletions cut 4 bases from V and 0 bases from J, with 8 bases between. Germline lookup yields CDR1 SGHNT and CDR2 YYREEE (reference sequence). The CDR3 extends over 14 amino acids. The CDR3 sequence is CASSRGGSNQPQHF. The CDR3 nucleotides are TGTGCCAGCAGCCGGGGGGGTAGCAATCAGCCCCAGCATTTT.

V and J are TRBV27 and TRBJ2-3; 12 bases fit TRBD2. CDR3 size: 15 residues. Germline CDR1 reads MNHEY; CDR2 reads SMNVEV (reference sequence). J gave up 4 bases and V 6 bases, and 5 bases lay outside the gene matches. Here the CDR3 DNA reads TGTGCCAGCAGCCCTAGCGGGGGGGCCCCAGATACGCAGTATTTT. Translated, it gives CASSPSGGAPDTQYF.

The chain carries TRBV25-1 and TRBJ1-4, with D tentatively TRBD1 (6 bases). Germline CDR1 and CDR2: MGHDK and SYGVNS. There are 15 residues in the CDR3. V was clipped by 6 bases and J by 5 bases, with 16 bases between them. CDR3 residues: CASSAFETGNEKLFF. CDR3 coding DNA: TGTGCCAGCAGCGCTTTCGAGACAGGAAATGAAAAACTGTTTTTT.

This clone was recorded once. The chain links TRBV30 to TRBJ2-3; 7 positions agree with TRBD1. V shed 2 bases and J 5 bases; nucleotides not matched to a gene: 7. This CDR3 has 14 amino acids. The germline V gene encodes CDR1 GTSNPN and CDR2 SVGIG (reference sequence). CDR3 loop: CAWSSTGVGDTQYF. In DNA form, the CDR3 reads TGTGCCTGGAGTTCAACAGGGGTTGGAGATACGCAGTATTTT.